Listed below are T cell receptor beta chains from one sample, sequenced in a study of shared clonotypes between healthy human individuals. Method: immunoSEQ multiplex PCR; TCRdb's copy keeps in-frame clones and lacks some. The sample consists of 2 million to 2.5 million clones, 92% of them appearing once. The source material was naive CD4+ T cells from PBMCs. The receptors originated from a young man in good health. Some clones in this sample may be carry-over from other donors' samples. Both conserved end residues are part of each CDR3. Fields, in order: J gene, V gene, clone size, D gene, CDR3 protein, CDR3 DNA. D genes are given only for firm matches. Size is stated for part of the rows, as once, few or many counts, or as a class when the clone is expanded.

>TRBJ1-2|TRBV19|.|.
CASSIPGRANYGYTF
TGTGCCAGTAGTATACCTGGACGGGCTAACTATGGCTACACCTTC
>TRBJ2-7|TRBV28|.|.
CASSLRSPYEQYF
TGTGCCAGCAGTTTACGGAGCCCCTACGAGCAGTACTTC
>TRBJ1-5|TRBV27|.|.
CASSPHNQPQHF
TGTGCCAGCAGTCCGCATAATCAGCCCCAGCATTTT
>TRBJ2-5|TRBV4-1|.|.
CASSRPGRAFQETQYF
TGCGCCAGCAGCCGACCGGGACGAGCCTTTCAAGAGACCCAGTACTTC
>TRBJ2-7|TRBV18|.|.
CASSRTPGFYEQYF
TGTGCCAGCTCACGGACACCGGGCTTCTACGAGCAGTACTTC
>TRBJ2-7|TRBV15|once|.
CATSRGNRAYEQYF
TGTGCCACCAGCAGAGGGAACAGGGCCTACGAGCAGTACTTC
>TRBJ1-4|TRBV18|once|.
CASSPGGASTNEKLFF
TGTGCCAGCTCACCAGGAGGGGCGAGTACTAATGAAAAACTGTTTTTT
>TRBJ2-1|TRBV5-1|.|TRBD2
CASSLGSGRGNEQFF
TGCGCCAGCAGCTTGGGTAGCGGGAGAGGCAATGAGCAGTTCTTC
>TRBJ1-4|TRBV11-3|.|.
CASSNSGAANEKLFF
TGTGCCAGCAGCAATTCAGGGGCGGCTAATGAAAAACTGTTTTTT
>TRBJ1-2|TRBV28|few|.
CASLRANMEYGYTF
TGTGCCAGCCTGCGTGCGAACATGGAGTATGGCTACACCTTC
>TRBJ1-3|TRBV19|.|.
CASSLKQGFGNTIYF
TGTGCCAGTAGTTTGAAGCAGGGCTTCGGAAACACCATATATTTT
>TRBJ2-7|TRBV6-5|.|.
CASSYGNRVHEQYF
TGTGCCAGCAGTTACGGAAACAGGGTCCACGAGCAGTACTTC
>TRBJ2-2|TRBV2|.|TRBD1
CASRTTGAGELFF
TGTGCCAGCAGAACAACAGGGGCCGGGGAGCTGTTTTTT
>TRBJ1-3|TRBV10-3|.|.
CASGSGGPGNTIYF
TGTGCCTCAGGTTCCGGGGGCCCTGGAAACACCATATATTTT
>TRBJ2-2|TRBV4-1|once|.
CASSQGQNTGELFF
TGCGCCAGCAGCCAAGGTCAGAACACCGGGGAGCTGTTTTTT
>TRBJ2-1|TRBV19|few|.
CASSIIDREGGEQFF
TGTGCCAGTAGTATAATCGACAGGGAGGGTGGTGAGCAGTTCTTC
>TRBJ1-5|TRBV4-3|.|TRBD1
CASSPQTGRQPQHF
TGCGCCAGCAGCCCCCAGACAGGGCGGCAGCCCCAGCATTTT
>TRBJ1-4|TRBV5-6|.|.
CASSLLDTVLGEKLFF
TGTGCCAGCAGCTTGCTAGACACAGTTCTGGGTGAAAAACTGTTTTTT
>TRBJ1-5|TRBV11-2|.|.
CASSLGQGSNQPQHF
TGTGCCAGCAGCTTAGGGCAGGGAAGCAATCAGCCCCAGCATTTT
>TRBJ2-7|TRBV18|.|TRBD1
CASSAGTGSYEQYF
TGTGCCAGCTCGGCCGGGACAGGCTCCTACGAGCAGTACTTC
>TRBJ1-1|TRBV15|.|.
CATSRGLGQNTEAFF
TGTGCCACCAGCAGAGGGCTAGGCCAGAACACTGAAGCTTTCTTT
>TRBJ2-1|TRBV11-2|.|TRBD2
CASSQTSGSSYNEQFF
TGTGCCAGCAGCCAAACTAGCGGGAGCTCCTACAATGAGCAGTTCTTC
>TRBJ1-4|TRBV6-5|.|.
CASRGTTNEKLFF
TGTGCCTCCCGGGGTACAACTAATGAAAAACTGTTTTTT
>TRBJ1-4|TRBV30|.|TRBD1
CAWRRQGVDEKLFF
TGTGCCTGGAGGAGACAGGGGGTGGATGAAAAACTGTTTTTT
>TRBJ2-7|TRBV28|.|.
CASSPFRTRGDHRNF
TGTGCCAGCAGTCCCTTCCGGACTAGGGGGGACCACAGGAACTTC
>TRBJ2-1|TRBV9|.|TRBD1
CASSVSGTGGAGGRSSYNEQFF
TGTGCCAGCAGCGTTTCGGGGACAGGGGGTGCGGGAGGTCGGTCCTCCTACAATGAGCAGTTCTTC
>TRBJ2-1|TRBV7-2|.|.
CASSLFDEQFF
TGTGCCAGCAGCTTGTTTGATGAGCAGTTCTTC